These 8 T cell receptor beta chains were sequenced from one sample in a study of OX40 agonist ivuxolimab in advanced cancers. Sequenced by immunoSEQ multiplex PCR; TCRdb stores in-frame clones only, minus some. The repertoire holds 90,000 to 95,000 clones, with about 87% as singletons. This specimen was CD4+ or CD8+ T cells sorted from blood, taken in a trial of the OX40 agonist ivuxolimab. Receptors originate from an adult with an advanced solid tumor such as melanoma, head and neck, liver or kidney cancer.

V usage is TRBV5-1 and J usage is TRBJ2-1; no reliable D call. Germline CDR1 reads SGHRS; CDR2 reads YFSETQ. This CDR3 region has 15 residues. V lost 3 bases to trimming and J lost 0 bases, with 10 bases between them. DNA of the CDR3: TGCGCCAGCAGCTACAAGGCCCCCTCCTACAATGAGCAGTTCTTC. Residues: CASSYKAPSYNEQFF.

This chain links TRBV7-9 with TRBJ2-7; D is ambiguous. Deletions cut 5 bases from V and 2 bases from J, with 7 bases between. Germline V gives CDR1 SEHNR, CDR2 FQNEAQ (reference sequence). The CDR3 spans 12 residues. This CDR3 is CASSRETYEQYV. The CDR3 coding sequence is TGTGCCAGCAGCCGAGAGACCTACGAGCAGTACGTC.

The J gene is TRBJ2-3, the V gene TRBV18, with TRBD2 matching 7 bases. V was pared by 5 bases and J by 4 bases, with 9 bases of the junction left unmatched. The CDR3 runs 15 residues. Germline CDR1 reads KGHSH; CDR2 reads LQKENI. The CDR3 spells CASSAGGGAADTQYF. The CDR3 DNA sequence: TGTGCCAGCTCAGCCGGCGGGGGAGCTGCAGATACGCAGTATTTT.

The chain joins TRBV6-5 to TRBJ1-5, with TRBD1 matching over 9 bases. Germline values: CDR1 MNHEY, CDR2 SVGAGI. The CDR3 sequence is 14 residues long. With 8 bases clipped from V and 0 bases from J, the junction kept 2 bases outside the gene matches. CDR3 region: CASGQGNSNQPQHF. The CDR3 DNA reads TGTGCCAGCGGACAGGGGAATAGCAATCAGCCCCAGCATTTT.

This clone was picked up one time. The V gene is TRBV5-4, the J gene TRBJ1-5, with D unclear. CDR1 is SGHNT, CDR2 YYREEE, per germline (reference sequence). V was pared by 4 bases and J by 2 bases, with 13 bases between. The CDR3 is 15 amino acids. CDR3 in DNA: TGTGCCAGCAGCGCCGACATAGGGCGCAATCAGCCCCAGCATTTT. Amino acid sequence: CASSADIGRNQPQHF.

The rearrangement joins TRBV25-1 to TRBJ2-1; 9 positions match TRBD1. The V segment lost 4 bases and the J segment 3 bases; nucleotides outside the gene matches: 1. The CDR3 contains 14 residues. Germline-derived CDR1 and CDR2 are MGHDK and SYGVNS. The CDR3 DNA is TGTGCCAGCAGTGGGGACAGGGACTACAATGAGCAGTTCTTC. Its protein product is CASSGDRDYNEQFF.

This sequence joins TRBV18 and TRBJ1-3, with D unresolved. V lost 4 bases to trimming and J lost 0 bases, with 13 bases between them. Germline loops: CDR1 KGHSH, CDR2 LQKENI. CDR3 length: 16 residues. The CDR3, as DNA: TGTGCCAGCTCACGTAACCTAGATATCTCTGGAAACACCATATATTTT. Translation: CASSRNLDISGNTIYF.

The chain recombines TRBV19 with TRBJ1-6, with D maybe TRBD1 (6 bases). V gave up 5 bases and J gave up 8 bases, with 10 bases separating them. The CDR3 consists of 13 residues. CDR1 and CDR2 from the germline V gene are LNHDA and SQIVND (reference sequence). In DNA form, the CDR3 reads TGTGCCAGTAGTTCAAGACAGGATTCACCCCTCCACTTT. Protein sequence: CASSSRQDSPLHF.